The next 24 T cell receptor beta chains were all read from a single sample in a study of cytomegalovirus exposure and HLA in healthy donors. The PCR made use of 60 Vbeta and 13 Jbeta primers. Data came from immunoSEQ multiplex PCR; TCRdb stores just in-frame clones and leaves some out. The profile covers 200,000 to 250,000 clones, with under 80% appearing a single time and 1.5% to 2% taken by the ten largest. Sequenced material: PBMCs. Receptors were obtained from a woman younger than 45 in good health and CMV-seronegative.

The chain links TRBV10-3 to TRBJ2-2, with D perhaps matching TRBD2 (6 bases). CDR3 length: 15 residues. V gave up 6 bases and J gave up 2 bases, with 13 bases separating them. CDR1 is ENHRY and CDR2 is SYGVKD in the germline V gene. Here the CDR3 reads CAISLRDFNTGELFF. CDR3 sequence (DNA): TGTGCCATCAGCCTCCGGGACTTTAACACCGGGGAGCTGTTTTTT.

In its sample, this clone was seen many times. This chain links TRBV7-9 with TRBJ2-5, with D possibly matching TRBD1 (5 bases). Germline values: CDR1 SEHNR, CDR2 FQNEAQ (reference sequence). The length of the CDR3 is 16 residues. With 7 bases removed from V and 4 bases from J, the gap between germline ends came to 22 bases. The CDR3 DNA reads TGTGCCAGCACCCCGGTAGGGGCCTGGCCTGGAGAGACCCAGTACTTC. It yields the protein CASTPVGAWPGETQYF.

The CDR3 loop reads CASSEMRQITGELFF. CDR3 nucleotides: TGTGCCAGCAGTGAAATGCGGCAGATCACCGGGGAGCTGTTTTTT. This chain connects TRBV6-1 to TRBJ2-2; no definite D call. In germline, CDR1 is MNHNS, CDR2 SASEGT. The V gene lost 2 bases and the J gene lost 4 bases, with 11 bases spanning the gap. The CDR3 consists of 15 residues.

This clone was counted once. In DNA, the CDR3 is TGTGCCGCCCAGGGCGTCTACGAGCAGTACTTC. The encoded protein is CAAQGVYEQYF. The chain is built from TRBV19 and TRBJ2-7, with a possible D match to TRBD1 (5 bases). Germline values: CDR1 LNHDA, CDR2 SQIVND (reference sequence). CDR3 size: 11 residues. V dropped 11 bases and J dropped 3 bases, with 11 bases sitting between them. Supplemented by reference TRBV19 and TRBJ2-7, the full variable domain reads DGGITQSPKYLFRKEGQNVTLSCEQNLNHDAMYWYRQDPGQGLRLIYYSQIVNDFQKGDIAEGYSVSREKKESFPLTVTSAQKNPTAFYLCAAQGVYEQYFGPGTRLTVT.

This chain uses TRBV2 with TRBJ1-1; 9 bases line up with TRBD1. The CDR3 has 13 amino acids. V gave up 4 bases and J gave up 7 bases; unmatched junction bases: 4. Per germline, CDR1 SNHLY and CDR2 FYNNEI. CDR3 loop: CASSGTGEFEAFF. The CDR3, as DNA: TGTGCCAGCAGTGGGACAGGGGAATTTGAAGCTTTCTTT.

V is TRBV6-1 and J is TRBJ2-2; a weak D match, TRBD1 (5 bases). V lost 7 bases and J lost 4, with 13 bases in between. The CDR3 covers 14 residues. In germline, CDR1 is MNHNS, CDR2 SASEGT. In nucleotides, the CDR3 is TGTGCCAGCATGTTCAGGGTCGGCACCGGGGAGCTGTTTTTT. Amino acid sequence: CASMFRVGTGELFF.

This clone has just a few counts. The gene calls are TRBV5-1 and TRBJ2-3; the D gene is possibly TRBD2 (5 bases). The CDR3 has 15 residues. Looked up from germline, CDR1 is SGHRS and CDR2 is YFSETQ. V lost 4 bases and J lost 6, with 18 bases in between. The CDR3 nucleotides are TGCGCCAGCAGCACGGACTCGAACTACATCGATACGCAGTATTTT. This gives the protein CASSTDSNYIDTQYF. The complete variable domain, with remaining parts taken from reference TRBV5-1 and TRBJ2-3, reads KAGVTQTPRYLIKTRGQQVTLSCSPISGHRSVSWYQQTPGQGLQFLFEYFSETQRNKGNFPGRFSGRQFSNSRSEMNVSTLELGDSALYLCASSTDSNYIDTQYFGPGTRLTVL.

The chain employs TRBV5-1 and TRBJ2-5, with 9 bases lining up with TRBD1. V shed 4 bases and J 4 bases; nucleotides not matched to a gene: 8. Germline V gene sequence: CDR1 SGHRS, CDR2 YFSETQ. The CDR3 is 15 amino acids. This CDR3 is CASSLRQGEGETQYF. CDR3 sequence (DNA): TGCGCCAGCAGCCTGCGACAGGGGGAAGGAGAGACCCAGTACTTC.

This chain connects TRBV19 to TRBJ1-5, with D maybe TRBD1 (5 bases). Deletions cut 1 base from V and 0 bases from J, with 7 bases between. This CDR3 region has 15 residues. Per germline, CDR1 LNHDA and CDR2 SQIVND (reference sequence). CDR3 loop: CASSIAGHSNQPQHF. DNA of the CDR3: TGTGCCAGTAGTATAGCAGGACATAGCAATCAGCCCCAGCATTTT.

The CDR3 region is CARDVLAGATDTQYF. The CDR3 DNA reads TGCGCCAGGGACGTACTAGCGGGGGCCACAGATACGCAGTATTTT. The chain has TRBV10-1 and TRBJ2-3; 11 bases fit TRBD2. The CDR3 is 15 residues long. Germline values: CDR1 WNHNN, CDR2 SYGVQD (reference sequence). V shed 9 bases and J 2 bases; nucleotides not matched to a gene: 7.

This sequence joins TRBV7-8 and TRBJ1-3; 9 nucleotides match TRBD1. This CDR3 region has 15 residues. J lost 7 bases, V lost 5 bases, and 9 bases had no gene match. Germline assignment: CDR1 SGHVS and CDR2 FQNEAQ. The CDR3 loop reads CASSPRWDRENTIYF. DNA of the CDR3: TGTGCCAGCAGCCCCCGATGGGACAGGGAGAACACCATATATTTT.

The gene calls are TRBV5-6 and TRBJ1-1, with 10 bases aligning to TRBD1. Germline values: CDR1 SGHDT, CDR2 YYEEEE. The CDR3 covers 15 residues. The ends lost 7 bases at V and 1 base at J; junction bases unmatched: 7. The CDR3 region has the DNA TGTGCCAGCTCGACAGGGGGCTTTACGAACACTGAAGCTTTCTTT. Amino acid sequence: CASSTGGFTNTEAFF.

With respect to this clone: A much larger clone is a single base away; this may be a read error. The rearrangement uses TRBV6-1 and TRBJ2-7, with 9 bases identical to TRBD1. From germline, CDR1 is MNHNS and CDR2 SASEGT. CDR3 length: 13 residues. CDR3 coding DNA: TGTGCCAGCAGTGACACAGGGGGCGGCGAGCAGCACTTC. It codes for CASSDTGGGEQHF.

In its sample, this clone was seen once. Distinct nucleotide sequences in the sample also encode this CDR3. The V and J genes are TRBV30 and TRBJ1-2; a weak D match, TRBD1 (5 bases). This CDR3 spans 14 amino acids. Looked up from germline, CDR1 is GTSNPN and CDR2 is SVGIG (reference sequence). Trimming shortened V by 3 bases and J by 0 bases, and 11 bases separated the two germline ends. The CDR3 region has the DNA TGTGCCTGGAGCGCCGACAGAGCTAACTATGGCTACACCTTC. Residues: CAWSADRANYGYTF.

This clone has more than one count but fewer than ten. This chain links TRBV5-8 with TRBJ2-7; D is undetermined. The V end lost 0 bases, the J end lost 4 bases, and 11 bases lay between the germline ends. The germline V gene encodes CDR1 SGHTS and CDR2 YDEGEE. The CDR3 is made up of 14 amino acids. The CDR3: CASSLGSANYEQYF. CDR3 nucleotides: TGTGCCAGCAGCTTGGGCAGCGCTAATTACGAGCAGTACTTC. The full variable domain, rest sourced from reference TRBV5-8 and TRBJ2-7, is EAGVTQSPTHLIKTRGQQATLRCSPISGHTSVYWYQQALGLGLQFLLWYDEGEERNRGNFPPRFSGRQFPNYSSELNVNALELEDSALYLCASSLGSANYEQYFGPGTRLTVT.

This chain connects TRBV19 to TRBJ2-7; possible D gene TRBD1, 6 bases. Germline lookup yields CDR1 LNHDA and CDR2 SQIVND (reference sequence). This CDR3 region has 14 residues. V was clipped by 8 bases and J by 6 bases, with 20 bases between them. Here the CDR3 reads CASRGHNPRVEQYF. The CDR3 DNA follows: TGTGCCAGTCGGGGACATAATCCGAGGGTCGAGCAGTACTTC.

This rearrangement joins TRBV6-6 to TRBJ1-5, with D unresolved. Deletions cut 2 bases from V and 9 bases from J, with 14 bases between. Per germline, CDR1 MNHNY and CDR2 SVGAGI (reference sequence). This CDR3 has 14 amino acids. The CDR3 sequence: CASSYDSQRGPQHF. The CDR3 nucleotides read TGTGCCAGCAGTTACGACTCTCAACGAGGGCCCCAGCATTTT.

The chain is built from TRBV5-4 and TRBJ1-2; 7 positions agree with TRBD1. The V gene end was trimmed by 0 bases and the J gene end by 3 bases; junction bases not matched to a gene: 11. Germline V gene lookup returns CDR1 SGHNT and CDR2 YYREEE (reference sequence). This CDR3 has 17 amino acids. The CDR3 protein is CASSLDRGSGNYYGYTF. DNA for the CDR3: TGTGCCAGCAGCTTGGACAGGGGTAGTGGCAATTACTATGGCTACACCTTC.

This chain connects TRBV5-1 to TRBJ2-7, with TRBD1 matching 7 bases. Losses at the gene ends were 2 bases for V and 4 bases for J; bases not matched to a gene: 0. Germline CDR1 SGHRS, CDR2 YFSETQ. The CDR3 runs 12 residues. The DNA for the CDR3 is TGCGCCAGCAGCTTACAGGGGTACGAGCAGTACTTC. It is translated as CASSLQGYEQYF.

V usage is TRBV6-5 and J usage is TRBJ2-3; 8 bases map to TRBD2. The ends lost 7 bases at V and 4 bases at J; junction bases unmatched: 7. Germline loops: CDR1 MNHEY, CDR2 SVGAGI. The CDR3 runs to 14 residues. The CDR3 here is CASTSGSWADTQYF. The CDR3 region has the DNA TGTGCCAGCACAAGCGGGAGCTGGGCAGATACGCAGTATTTT.

This clone came up a few times. V usage is TRBV6-1 and J usage is TRBJ1-1; a weak D match, TRBD1 (6 bases). V was pared by 6 bases and J by 3 bases, with 11 bases between. The germline V gene encodes CDR1 MNHNS and CDR2 SASEGT. The CDR3 length is 13 residues. For the CDR3, the DNA is TGTGCCAGCAGGGACAGCCAATACACTGAAGCTTTCTTT. This encodes CASRDSQYTEAFF.

This clone has only one observation. The chain has TRBV5-6 and TRBJ1-2; 9 bases line up with TRBD1. CDR1 and CDR2 (germline): SGHDT, YYEEEE. The CDR3 runs 16 residues. The ends lost 0 bases at V and 0 bases at J; junction bases unmatched: 3. The DNA for the CDR3 is TGTGCCAGCAGCTTGGACAGGGGGCTAGCTAACTATGGCTACACCTTC. This codes for CASSLDRGLANYGYTF.

The rearrangement links TRBV11-3 to TRBJ1-1; no clear D. The CDR3 is 12 residues long. CDR1 is SGHNT, CDR2 YENEEA, per germline. V was pared by 4 bases and J by 6 bases, with 9 bases between. CDR3 in amino acids: CASSSSPAEAFF. The CDR3 DNA sequence: TGTGCCAGCAGCTCCTCTCCTGCTGAAGCTTTCTTT.

The table lists this clone with a few counts. V usage is TRBV5-6 and J usage is TRBJ2-1; TRBD1 is a possible D gene (5 bases). Germline CDR1 reads SGHDT; CDR2 reads YYEEEE. V gave up 4 bases and J gave up 4 bases, with 12 bases separating them. The CDR3 covers 14 residues. In DNA form, the CDR3 reads TGTGCCAGCAGCCCCTATAAGGGGTACAATGAGCAGTTCTTC. Translated: CASSPYKGYNEQFF.